This T cell receptor (beta chain) was profiled in a study of shared clonotypes between healthy human individuals. Study details: Plates per donor: three CD4 naive, three CD4 memory, two CD8 naive, one CD8 memory.

CD45RO-negative, CCR7-selected cells formed the naive CD8 fraction, which excluded terminally differentiated effector memory CD45RA+ cells. At the deep level, the assay was run. Data came from immunoSEQ multiplex PCR; TCRdb stores just in-frame clones and leaves some out. This sample yields hundreds of thousands of clones, of which about 91% are seen a single time; approximately 24% belongs to the top ten. In germline, CDR1 is MNHEY, CDR2 SMNVEV (reference sequence). The CDR3 is 15 residues long. Trimming left V 9 bases short and J 3 bases short, with 17 bases between. The sample consisted of naive CD8+ T cells sorted from blood. This rearrangement joins TRBV27 to TRBJ2-2; tentative D call: TRBD1 (6 bases). This clonotype was obtained from a man aged 30-40 years in good health. DNA of the CDR3: TGTGCCAGTACCGGGACATTGGGCCACACCGGGGAGCTGTTTTTT. Translation: CASTGTLGHTGELFF.